This paragraph reports one T cell receptor beta chain. This sample stems from a study of brain metastases from non-small cell lung cancer. Method: immunoSEQ multiplex PCR; TCRdb's copy keeps in-frame clones and lacks some. The table lists around 1,600 clones, roughly 90% of them singletons. CDR3 length: 16 amino acids. Germline loops: CDR1 SGHDN, CDR2 FVKESK. V was shortened by 4 bases and J by 0 bases, with 14 bases between the two germline ends. This receptor was identified in a donor aged 40 or over with non-small cell lung cancer. The sequencing input was tissue from a brain metastasis. The rearrangement uses TRBV14 and TRBJ2-3, with TRBD2 as a possible D gene (6 bases). Here the CDR3 reads CASSRGGGASTDTQYF. CDR3 sequence (DNA): TGTGCCAGCAGCCGTGGAGGAGGGGCTAGCACAGATACGCAGTATTTT.